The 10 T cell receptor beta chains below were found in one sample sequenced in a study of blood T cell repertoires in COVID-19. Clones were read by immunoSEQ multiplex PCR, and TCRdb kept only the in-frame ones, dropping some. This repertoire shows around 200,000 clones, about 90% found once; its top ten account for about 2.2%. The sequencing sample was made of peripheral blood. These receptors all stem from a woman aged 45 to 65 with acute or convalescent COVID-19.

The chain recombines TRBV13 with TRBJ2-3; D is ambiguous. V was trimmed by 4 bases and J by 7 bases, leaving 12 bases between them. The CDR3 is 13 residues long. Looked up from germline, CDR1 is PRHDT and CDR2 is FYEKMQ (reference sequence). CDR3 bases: TGTGCCAGCAGCTCCCGGTCGAGGAATACGCAGTATTTT. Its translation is CASSSRSRNTQYF.

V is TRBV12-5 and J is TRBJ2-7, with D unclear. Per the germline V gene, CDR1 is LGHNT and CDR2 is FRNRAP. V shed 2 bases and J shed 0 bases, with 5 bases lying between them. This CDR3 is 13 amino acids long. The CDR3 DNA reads TGTGCTAGTGGTTTGCCCTCCTCCTACGAGCAGTACTTC. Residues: CASGLPSSYEQYF. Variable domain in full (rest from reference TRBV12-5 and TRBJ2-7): DARVTQTPRHKVTEMGQEVTMRCQPILGHNTVFWYRQTMMQGLELLAYFRNRAPLDDSGMPKDRFSAEMPDATLATLKIQPSEPRDSAVYFCASGLPSSYEQYFGPGTRLTVT.

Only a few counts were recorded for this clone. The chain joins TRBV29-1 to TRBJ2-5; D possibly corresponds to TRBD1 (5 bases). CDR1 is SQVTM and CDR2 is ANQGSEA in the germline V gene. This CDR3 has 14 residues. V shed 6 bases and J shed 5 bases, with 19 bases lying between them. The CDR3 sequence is CSVSQGVKGETQYF. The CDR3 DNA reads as TGCAGCGTGAGCCAAGGGGTGAAGGGGGAGACCCAGTACTTC.

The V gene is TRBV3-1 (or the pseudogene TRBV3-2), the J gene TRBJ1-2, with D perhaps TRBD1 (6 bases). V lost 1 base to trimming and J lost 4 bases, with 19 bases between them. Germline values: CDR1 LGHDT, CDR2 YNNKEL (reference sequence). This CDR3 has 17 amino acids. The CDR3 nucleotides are TGTGCCAGCAGCCAAGGGCCCGCCAGGGGCGCGGGCTATGGCTACACCTTC. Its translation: CASSQGPARGAGYGYTF.

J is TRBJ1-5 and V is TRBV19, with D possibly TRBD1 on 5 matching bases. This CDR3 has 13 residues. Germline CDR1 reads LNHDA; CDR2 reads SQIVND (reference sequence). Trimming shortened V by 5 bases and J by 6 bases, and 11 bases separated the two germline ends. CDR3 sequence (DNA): TGTGCCAGTAGTTTGCAGGGAACTCAGCCCCAGCATTTT. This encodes CASSLQGTQPQHF.

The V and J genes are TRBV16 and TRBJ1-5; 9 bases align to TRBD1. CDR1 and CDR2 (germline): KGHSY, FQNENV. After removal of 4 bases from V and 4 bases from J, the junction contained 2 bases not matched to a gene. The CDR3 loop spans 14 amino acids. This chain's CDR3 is CASSPDRGNQPQHF. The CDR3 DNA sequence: TGTGCCAGCAGCCCGGACAGGGGTAATCAGCCCCAGCATTTT.

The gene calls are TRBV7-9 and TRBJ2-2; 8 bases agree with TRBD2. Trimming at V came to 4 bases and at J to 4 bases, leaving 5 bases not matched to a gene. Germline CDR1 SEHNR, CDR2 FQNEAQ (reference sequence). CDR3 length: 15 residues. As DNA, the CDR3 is TGTGCCAGCAGCTCAGCGGGAGCCGTCACCGGGGAGCTGTTTTTT. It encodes CASSSAGAVTGELFF.

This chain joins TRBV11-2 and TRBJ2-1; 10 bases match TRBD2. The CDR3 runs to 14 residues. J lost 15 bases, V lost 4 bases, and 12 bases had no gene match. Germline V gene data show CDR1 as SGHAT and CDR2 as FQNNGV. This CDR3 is CASSSGSGLANAFF. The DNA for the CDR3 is TGTGCCAGCAGCTCCGGCTCGGGACTAGCGAACGCGTTCTTC.

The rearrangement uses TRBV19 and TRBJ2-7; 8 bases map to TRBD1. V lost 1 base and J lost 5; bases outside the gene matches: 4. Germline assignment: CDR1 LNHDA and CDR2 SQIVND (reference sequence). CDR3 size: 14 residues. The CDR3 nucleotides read TGTGCCAGTAGTATAGGACAGGGGACGCACGAGCAGTACTTC. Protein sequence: CASSIGQGTHEQYF. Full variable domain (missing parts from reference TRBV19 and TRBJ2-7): DGGITQSPKYLFRKEGQNVTLSCEQNLNHDAMYWYRQDPGQGLRLIYYSQIVNDFQKGDIAEGYSVSREKKESFPLTVTSAQKNPTAFYLCASSIGQGTHEQYFGPGTRLTVT.

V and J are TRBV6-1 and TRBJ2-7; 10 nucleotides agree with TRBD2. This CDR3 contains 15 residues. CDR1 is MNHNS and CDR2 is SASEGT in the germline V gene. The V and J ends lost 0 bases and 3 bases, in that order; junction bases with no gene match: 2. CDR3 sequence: CASSEASGGNYEQYF. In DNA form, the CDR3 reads TGTGCCAGCAGTGAAGCTAGCGGGGGGAACTACGAGCAGTACTTC.